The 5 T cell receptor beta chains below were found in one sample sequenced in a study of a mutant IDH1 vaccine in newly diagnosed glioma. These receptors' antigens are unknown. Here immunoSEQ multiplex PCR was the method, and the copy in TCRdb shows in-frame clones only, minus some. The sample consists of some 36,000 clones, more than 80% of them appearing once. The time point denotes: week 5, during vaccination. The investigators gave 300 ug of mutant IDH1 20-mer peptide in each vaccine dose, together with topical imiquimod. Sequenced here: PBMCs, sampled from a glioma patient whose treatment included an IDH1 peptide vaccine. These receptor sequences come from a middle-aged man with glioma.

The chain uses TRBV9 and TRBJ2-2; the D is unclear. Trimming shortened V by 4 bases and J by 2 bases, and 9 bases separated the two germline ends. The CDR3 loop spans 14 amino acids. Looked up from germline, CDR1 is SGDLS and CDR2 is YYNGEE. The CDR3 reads CASSLGPNTGELFF. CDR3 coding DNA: TGTGCCAGCAGCTTAGGCCCCAACACCGGGGAGCTGTTTTTT.

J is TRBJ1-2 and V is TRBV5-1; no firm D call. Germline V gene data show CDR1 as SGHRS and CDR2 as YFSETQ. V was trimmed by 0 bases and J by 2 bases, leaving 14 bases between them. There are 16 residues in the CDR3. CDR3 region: CASSLGDLVENYGYTF. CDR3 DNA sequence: TGCGCCAGCAGCTTGGGAGATCTGGTCGAGAACTATGGCTACACCTTC.

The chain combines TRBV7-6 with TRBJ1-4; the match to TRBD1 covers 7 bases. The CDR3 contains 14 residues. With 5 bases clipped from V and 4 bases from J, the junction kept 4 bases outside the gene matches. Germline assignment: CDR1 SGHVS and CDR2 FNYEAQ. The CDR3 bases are TGTGCCAGCAGCCCAGGACAGGATAATGAAAAACTGTTTTTT. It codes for CASSPGQDNEKLFF.

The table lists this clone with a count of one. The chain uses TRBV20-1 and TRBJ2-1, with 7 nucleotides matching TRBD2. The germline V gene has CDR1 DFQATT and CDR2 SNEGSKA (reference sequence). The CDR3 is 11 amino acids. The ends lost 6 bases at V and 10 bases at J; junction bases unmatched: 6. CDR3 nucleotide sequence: TGCAGTGCAACCCAGCGGGAAGAGCAGTTCTTC. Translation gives CSATQREEQFF.

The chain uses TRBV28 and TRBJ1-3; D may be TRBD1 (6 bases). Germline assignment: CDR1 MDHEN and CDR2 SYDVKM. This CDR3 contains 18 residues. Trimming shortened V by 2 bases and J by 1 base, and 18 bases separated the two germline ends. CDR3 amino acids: CASSLPGTTPGSGNTIYF. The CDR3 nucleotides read TGTGCCAGCAGTTTACCTGGGACAACCCCAGGATCTGGAAACACCATATATTTT.